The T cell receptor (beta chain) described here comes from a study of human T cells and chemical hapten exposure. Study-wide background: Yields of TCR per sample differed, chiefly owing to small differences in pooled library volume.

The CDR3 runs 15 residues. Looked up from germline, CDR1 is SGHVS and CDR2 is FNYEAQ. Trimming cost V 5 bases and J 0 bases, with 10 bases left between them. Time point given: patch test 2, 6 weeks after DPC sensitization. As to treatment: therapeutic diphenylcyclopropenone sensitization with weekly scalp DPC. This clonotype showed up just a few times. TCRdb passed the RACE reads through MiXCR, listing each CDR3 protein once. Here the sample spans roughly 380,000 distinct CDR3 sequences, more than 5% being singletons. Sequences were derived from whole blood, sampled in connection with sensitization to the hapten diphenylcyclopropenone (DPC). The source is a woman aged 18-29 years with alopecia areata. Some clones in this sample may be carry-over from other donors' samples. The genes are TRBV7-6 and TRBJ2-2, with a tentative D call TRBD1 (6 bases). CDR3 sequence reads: CASSPGASNTGELFF. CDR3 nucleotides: TGTGCCAGCAGCCCAGGGGCCTCGAACACCGGGGAGCTGTTTTTT.